This T cell receptor (beta chain) was profiled in a study of blood T cell repertoires in COVID-19. This clone has only a few counts. This CDR3 comprises 16 residues. Per the germline V gene, CDR1 is LNHNV and CDR2 is YYDKDF (reference sequence). V lost 4 bases, J lost 9 bases, and 12 bases stayed unmatched. Only in-frame clones appear in the TCRdb table, and some are missing; sequencing was by immunoSEQ multiplex PCR. Among about 480,000 clones, roughly nine tenths were seen once, and the ten largest hold around 7.9%. The specimen sequenced was PBMCs or T cells enriched from blood (not recorded which). The clonotype was recovered from a woman in her fifties or sixties who had recovered from COVID-19. The chain couples TRBV15 to TRBJ1-6; 7 positions match TRBD1. CDR3 region: CATSIGGDRASSPLHF. The CDR3, as DNA: TGTGCCACCAGCATCGGGGGGGACAGAGCCTCTTCACCCCTCCACTTT.